Here is one TCR beta chain with its context. Its antigen is as yet unknown. 60 Vbeta and 13 Jbeta primers were used in PCR. Per the authors' pipeline: Later, an analysis found roughly 80 million unique TCR beta chains, and about 10 million of these were shared. Measured with immunoSEQ multiplex PCR; TCRdb has only the in-frame clones, and not every one. V and J calls and clone size are copied from that table; D and trimming were computed from the DNA. Of around 78,000 clones detected, roughly 80% appear once; the ten largest clones hold approximately 1.1%. The data belong to a study of cytomegalovirus exposure and HLA in healthy donors. Study-level points and caveats: In a later analysis, TCR beta V- and J-gene trimming was associated with a missense DCLRE1C variant.

Per germline, CDR1 ENHRY and CDR2 SYGVKD. Between the trimmed V and J ends, which lost 3 bases and 4 bases, there was a span of 21 bases. This CDR3 is 17 amino acids long. V usage is TRBV10-3 and J usage is TRBJ1-1; D unclear. This clonotype was obtained from a male donor in good health and CMV-seronegative. Sequencing was carried out using PBMCs. The CDR3 loop reads CAISDPPEEGGSTEAFF. CDR3 coding DNA: TGTGCCATCAGTGACCCCCCCGAGGAGGGAGGGTCCACTGAAGCTTTCTTT.